Listed below are T cell receptor beta chains from one sample, sequenced in a study of Graves' ophthalmopathy and Graves' hyperthyroidism. TCRdb analysed the multiplex PCR reads with MiXCR anew, one entry per CDR3 protein. Of 600,000 to 950,000 distinct CDR3 sequences in the sample, around 40% were seen once. The sample was peripheral blood. The receptor source for this set is an adult man with Graves' ophthalmopathy. Each CDR3 is given with its conserved first and last residue. Fields, in order: J gene, D gene, clone size, V gene, CDR3 DNA, CDR3 protein. D genes are given only for firm matches. Rows give clone size only sometimes, using once, few, many, or a class for an expanded clone.

J: TRBJ1-2; D: .; size: .; V: TRBV29-1; DNA: TGCAGCGTTGATCGAAGCAGTCGACGAGTCGATTATGGCTACACCTTC; CDR3: CSVDRSSRRVDYGYTF
J: TRBJ1-6; D: .; size: .; V: TRBV12-3/TRBV12-4; DNA: TGTGCCAGCAGCACCCGATACTTTTCAAGCGATAATTCACCCCTCCACTTT; CDR3: CASSTRYFSSDNSPLHF
J: TRBJ1-4; D: .; size: .; V: TRBV14; DNA: TGTGCCAGCAGCCAAGATCTGGGACCGAGTAATGAAAAACTGTTTTTT; CDR3: CASSQDLGPSNEKLFF
J: TRBJ1-2; D: .; size: .; V: TRBV10-3; DNA: TGTGCCAAAGCAAGAGGGGAAGGGGCGGCTTGGAACCATGGCTACACCTTC; CDR3: CAKARGEGAAWNHGYTF
J: TRBJ1-5; D: TRBD1; size: .; V: TRBV6-1; DNA: TGTGCCAGCAGAGCCACGACAGGGGCCAGCAATCAGCCCCAGCATTTT; CDR3: CASRATTGASNQPQHF
J: TRBJ1-1; D: .; size: .; V: TRBV6-1; DNA: TGTGCCAGCCTGGAGGGTTTTGACACTGAAGCTTTCTTT; CDR3: CASLEGFDTEAFF
J: TRBJ1-1; D: TRBD1; size: .; V: TRBV30; DNA: TGTGCCTGGGGACAGGAGGACACTGAAGCTTTCTTT; CDR3: CAWGQEDTEAFF
J: TRBJ2-7; D: .; size: few; V: TRBV11-2; DNA: TGTGCCAGCAGCTTCGGTCCATTCACCTACGAGCAGTACTTC; CDR3: CASSFGPFTYEQYF
J: TRBJ2-2; D: .; size: few; V: TRBV5-4; DNA: TGTGCCAGCAGCCCCGCGGCAGGGAGTACCACCGGGGAGCTGTTTTTT; CDR3: CASSPAAGSTTGELFF
J: TRBJ2-2; D: TRBD2; size: many; V: TRBV29-1; DNA: TGCAGCGTCCCCTCTGCGGGGGGGCGAACCGGGGAGCTGTTTTTT; CDR3: CSVPSAGGRTGELFF
J: TRBJ1-3; D: .; size: .; V: TRBV25-1; DNA: TGTGCCAGCAGTGAATGGGGGATGAACACCATATATTTT; CDR3: CASSEWGMNTIYF
J: TRBJ1-2; D: TRBD1; size: .; V: TRBV6-6; DNA: TGTGCCAGCAGTTCCCCGACAGGGTTGTATGGCTACACCTTC; CDR3: CASSSPTGLYGYTF
J: TRBJ1-5; D: TRBD1; size: many; V: TRBV10-3; DNA: TGTGCCATCAGGGCCGGGACAGCCTACAATCAGCCCCAGCATTTT; CDR3: CAIRAGTAYNQPQHF
J: TRBJ2-5; D: TRBD2; size: .; V: TRBV20-1; DNA: TGCAGTGCTAGAGATCCTAGCGGGACAAAAGAGACCCAGTACTTC; CDR3: CSARDPSGTKETQYF
J: TRBJ2-5; D: TRBD2; size: .; V: TRBV7-2; DNA: TGTGCCAGCAGCTTATTAGGAGCTAGCGGGGGGGAGACCCAGTACTTC; CDR3: CASSLLGASGGETQYF
J: TRBJ2-5; D: .; size: few; V: TRBV19; DNA: TGTGCCAGTAGTATACAGGGGGAGACCCAGTACTTC; CDR3: CASSIQGETQYF
J: TRBJ2-5; D: TRBD2; size: .; V: TRBV7-9; DNA: TGTGCCAGCAGCTTAACCAAGGGGAGGGCCAGGGAGACCCAGTACTTC; CDR3: CASSLTKGRARETQYF
J: TRBJ1-2; D: TRBD1; size: .; V: TRBV15; DNA: TGTGCCACCAGCAGTTACCCTTCCGGGACAGGGTGGATAGACTATGGCTACACCTTC; CDR3: CATSSYPSGTGWIDYGYTF
J: TRBJ1-4; D: .; size: many; V: TRBV10-3; DNA: TGTGCCATCAGTGAGTTGGGAGAAAAACTGTTTTTT; CDR3: CAISELGEKLFF
J: TRBJ2-7; D: .; size: .; V: TRBV19; DNA: TGTGCCAGCAGTTACCCACCATCACAGGCAGCCTACGAGCAGTACTTC; CDR3: CASSYPPSQAAYEQYF
J: TRBJ2-7; D: .; size: .; V: TRBV19; DNA: TGTGCCAGTAGTACGTCCGTCCGGCTCAGTGTTCCCTGGGAGCAGTACTTC; CDR3: CASSTSVRLSVPWEQYF
J: TRBJ2-5; D: .; size: many; V: TRBV9; DNA: TGTGCCAGCAGCGTGGGCGGGATGGAGACCCAGTACTTC; CDR3: CASSVGGMETQYF
J: TRBJ2-7; D: .; size: .; V: TRBV12-3/TRBV12-4; DNA: TGTGCCAGCAGTCAACAGGGCTACGAGCTGTACTTC; CDR3: CASSQQGYELYF
J: TRBJ2-2; D: TRBD2; size: .; V: TRBV29-1; DNA: TGCAGCGGTGGAGCGGGAGCGGTCGGCCCCGGGGAGCTGTTTTTT; CDR3: CSGGAGAVGPGELFF
J: TRBJ2-5; D: TRBD1; size: .; V: TRBV7-9; DNA: TGTGCCAGCAGCCGCAGGGGGTCTGTGGGGACCCAGTACTTC; CDR3: CASSRRGSVGTQYF
J: TRBJ2-7; D: .; size: many; V: TRBV7-2; DNA: TGTGCCAGCAGCTCCGGACTCCTCCGGGACGAGCAGTACTTC; CDR3: CASSSGLLRDEQYF
J: TRBJ2-2; D: .; size: few; V: TRBV11-3; DNA: TGTGCCAGCAGCTTAGCGGGAGCGATATCCGGGGAGCTGTTTTTT; CDR3: CASSLAGAISGELFF
J: TRBJ1-1; D: TRBD1; size: once; V: TRBV7-9; DNA: TGTGCCAGCAGCTCCTCGACAGGGGGCTACACTGAAGCTTTCTTT; CDR3: CASSSSTGGYTEAFF
J: TRBJ1-6; D: .; size: many; V: TRBV10-3; DNA: TGTGCCAGCAGTGAACAGCATTCACCCCTCCACTTT; CDR3: CASSEQHSPLHF
J: TRBJ1-1; D: .; size: .; V: TRBV2; DNA: TGTGCCAGCAGCCACGAAGTAATGAACACTGAAGCTTTCTTT; CDR3: CASSHEVMNTEAFF
J: TRBJ1-2; D: TRBD1; size: .; V: TRBV29-1; DNA: TGCAGCGTTGGGGGGGCATTGGGACAGGGAATCGGCTACACCTTC; CDR3: CSVGGALGQGIGYTF
J: TRBJ1-2; D: .; size: few; V: TRBV5-6; DNA: TGTGCCAGCAGCTTGGGGAGGGAAACTGGCTACACCTTC; CDR3: CASSLGRETGYTF
J: TRBJ2-2; D: TRBD2; size: .; V: TRBV7-9; DNA: TGTGCCAGCAGCTCGGGACTAGGGCAAACCGGGGAGCTGTTTTTT; CDR3: CASSSGLGQTGELFF
J: TRBJ1-4; D: .; size: .; V: TRBV29-1; DNA: TGCAGCGTTAGGGACCTCGGCGAAGGGGAAAAACTGTTTTTT; CDR3: CSVRDLGEGEKLFF
J: TRBJ2-7; D: TRBD1; size: many; V: TRBV29-1; DNA: TGCAGCGTTGAAAGGACAGGGTTCCACGAGCAGTACTTC; CDR3: CSVERTGFHEQYF
J: TRBJ1-1; D: .; size: .; V: TRBV2; DNA: TGTGCCAGCAGCCCTCTTATCAGGGAGAGGGACACTGAAGCTTTCTTT; CDR3: CASSPLIRERDTEAFF